This T cell receptor (beta chain) came from a study of blood T cells in healthy people across ages. Study-wide results and limits: Lack of knowledge of donor CMV status possibly confounded expanded clonotype changes. A roughly linear age-dependent decrease characterized TCR beta diversity per million T cells.

Concerning this clonotype: The antigen remains undetermined.

Trimming stripped 2 bases from V and 4 bases from J, with 9 bases between. Germline CDR1 reads GTSNPN; CDR2 reads SVGIG (reference sequence). The CDR3 runs to 13 residues. Caucasian, healthy and from Russia, the donors were aged between about 6 and 90. A second PCR, run for roughly 7 to 11 cycles, used a sample-barcoded 5' primer plus a J-beta primer mix. TCRdb called the 5' RACE reads again in MiXCR, with one record for every CDR3 protein. The sample lists around 1,600,000 distinct CDR3 sequences; 40% to 45% were seen once. The sequenced material came from blood. This chain links TRBV30 with TRBJ2-1; D gene ambiguous. The receptor was derived from a young woman in good health. CDR3 nucleotide sequence: TGTGCCTGGAGTTGGACCGGATACAATGAGCAGTTCTTC. Amino acid sequence: CAWSWTGYNEQFF. Combining the CDR3 with reference TRBV30 and TRBJ2-1 gives the whole variable domain SQTIHQWPATLVQPVGSPLSLECTVEGTSNPNLYWYRQAAGRGLQLLFYSVGIGQISSEVPQNLSASRPQDRQFILSSKKLLLSDSGFYLCAWSWTGYNEQFFGPGTRLTVL.